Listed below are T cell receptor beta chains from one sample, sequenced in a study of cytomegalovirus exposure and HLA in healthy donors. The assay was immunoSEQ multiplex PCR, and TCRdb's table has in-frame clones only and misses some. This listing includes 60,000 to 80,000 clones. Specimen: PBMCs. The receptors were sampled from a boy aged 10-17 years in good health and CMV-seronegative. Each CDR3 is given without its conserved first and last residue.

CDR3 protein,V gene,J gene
SVVGLPDSGNTIY,TRBV29-1,TRBJ1-3
ASSQGSSGSNQPQH,TRBV4-1,TRBJ1-5
ASSSERGHYGYT,TRBV5-1,TRBJ1-2
AWSEGVDDEQF,TRBV30,TRBJ2-1
ASSQPSGSSYEQY,TRBV4-2,TRBJ2-7
ASSPGTEVYEQY,TRBV7-9,TRBJ2-7
ASSPRTSGSYEQY,TRBV7-6,TRBJ2-7
ASSSGLMTAF,TRBV5-5,TRBJ1-1
ASSLAGGNQPQH,TRBV5-8,TRBJ1-5
ASSQRGLHSDNEQF,TRBV4-3,TRBJ2-1
ASRTSGTGELF,TRBV30,TRBJ2-2
ASGRGTEAF,TRBV6-5,TRBJ1-1
ASSVRDVRY,TRBV5-1,TRBJ2-5
ASSARTEDEQY,TRBV5-4,TRBJ2-7
ASSNLLGGSTDTQY,TRBV21-1,TRBJ2-3
ASSFSGTGAGLAF,TRBV5-4,TRBJ1-1
ASSTDRDHTEAF,TRBV19,TRBJ1-1
ASSLATGTYEQY,TRBV7-8,TRBJ2-7
ASSTVTGPGTEAF,TRBV5-1,TRBJ1-1
ASANRGEAF,TRBV10-2,TRBJ1-1
ASSLSGGQVYSHYEQY,TRBV7-9,TRBJ2-7
ASSTRQGYGYT,TRBV6-5,TRBJ1-2
ASSLGQTSIHYEQY,TRBV11-2,TRBJ2-7
ASSSSGGYNEQF,TRBV5-1,TRBJ2-1
ASSLDGSGNTIY,TRBV5-1,TRBJ1-3
ATTRDYEQY,TRBV10-3,TRBJ2-7
AWSPTSNTEAF,TRBV30,TRBJ1-1
ASSASGRSSGELF,TRBV6-1,TRBJ2-2
ASSQDRVGTEAF,TRBV6-1,TRBJ1-1
ASSEVVAVTSSYEQY,TRBV6-1,TRBJ2-7
ASSPQTGEETQY,TRBV18,TRBJ2-5
ASSSGQGKNGELF,TRBV7-8,TRBJ2-2
ASSEGERTNEKLF,TRBV10-2,TRBJ1-4
ASSVPGGNYGYT,TRBV7-9,TRBJ1-2
ASSTGRGGQYSNQPQH,TRBV19,TRBJ1-5
ASSPRTAEQY,TRBV27,TRBJ2-7
ASSRARRGIDTQY,TRBV21-1,TRBJ2-3
ASSQVGAGETQY,TRBV4-1,TRBJ2-5
SVAGGGTEAF,TRBV29-1,TRBJ1-1
AWSLLGTVNEKLF,TRBV30,TRBJ1-4
ASGRDNTDTQY,TRBV2,TRBJ2-3
ASSPQGNYGYT,TRBV18,TRBJ1-2
ASSPSGQGAGEQY,TRBV5-5,TRBJ2-7
ASSLSLAIGNEQF,TRBV7-9,TRBJ2-1
ASSLGRQGEYEQY,TRBV7-7,TRBJ2-7
ASSYGETQY,TRBV5-6,TRBJ2-5
ASPGHFYGYT,TRBV23-1,TRBJ1-2
ASSLRAGALGYEQY,TRBV7-2,TRBJ2-7
ASSPEGLAYEQY,TRBV11-2,TRBJ2-7
SVEVARRLTDTQY,TRBV29-1,TRBJ2-3
ASSLDRDRGWYGYT,TRBV11-2,TRBJ1-2
ASSLRRAPSYEQY,TRBV5-4,TRBJ2-7
ASSLLSGFGYT,TRBV7-9,TRBJ1-2
ASSLGQGFGNTEAF,TRBV5-4,TRBJ1-1
ASTPSGGVTEAF,TRBV25-1,TRBJ1-1